The 27 T cell receptor beta chains below all came from one sample that was sequenced in a study of blood T cell repertoires in COVID-19. Libraries were prepared by immunoSEQ multiplex PCR; TCRdb keeps only in-frame clonotypes and omits some of them. The sample records roughly 410,000 clones, more than 70% being singletons. What was sequenced was peripheral blood. These receptors all stem from an older woman with COVID-19, enrolled during active disease.

J is TRBJ1-2 and V is TRBV12-3 or TRBV12-4; D might be TRBD1 (6 bases). This CDR3 is built from 13 residues. Trimming took off 6 bases at V and 10 bases at J, with 18 bases between the two ends. As DNA, the CDR3 is TGTGCCAGCAGCTTTAGGACAGCGAGATCCTACACCTTC. Its protein product is CASSFRTARSYTF.

J is TRBJ2-3 and V is TRBV18; D not resolved. CDR3 length: 13 residues. V shed 5 bases and J shed 0 bases, with 6 bases lying between them. Germline V gives CDR1 KGHSH, CDR2 LQKENI. The CDR3 loop reads CASSTDSTDTQYF. CDR3 DNA: TGTGCCAGCTCAACAGACAGCACAGATACGCAGTATTTT.

This clone was seen once. This sequence joins TRBV5-1 and TRBJ2-5; the D gene is possibly TRBD2 (5 bases). V gave up 0 bases and J gave up 6 bases, with 12 bases separating them. The germline gives CDR1 SGHRS, CDR2 YFSETQ. This CDR3 is built from 14 residues. CDR3 protein: CASSLAGNPQTQYF. CDR3 nucleotides: TGCGCCAGCAGCTTGGCCGGGAATCCCCAGACCCAGTACTTC.

The genes are TRBV29-1 and TRBJ2-7, with D perhaps matching TRBD1 (5 bases). Trimming took off 6 bases at V and 5 bases at J, with 20 bases between the two ends. CDR1 and CDR2 (germline): SQVTM, ANQGSEA. This CDR3 spans 14 amino acids. CDR3 in amino acids: CSVRPQGRVDEQYF. CDR3 coding DNA: TGCAGCGTCCGTCCCCAGGGAAGAGTAGACGAGCAGTACTTC.

The chain links TRBV18 to TRBJ1-1; TRBD1 might be the D (5 bases). The germline CDR1 and CDR2 sequences are KGHSH and LQKENI. V dropped 2 bases and J dropped 2 bases, with 15 bases sitting between them. This CDR3 is built from 16 residues. CDR3 in DNA: TGTGCCAGCTCACCATCGGGGGTCGGAAGAAACACTGAAGCTTTCTTT. This sequence encodes CASSPSGVGRNTEAFF.

This clone was counted once. The chain joins TRBV5-8 to TRBJ2-5; 9 positions match TRBD1. Trimming removed 4 bases from V and 1 base from J; junction bases left unmatched: 5. Germline-derived CDR1 and CDR2 are SGHTS and YDEGEE. There are 15 residues in the CDR3. CDR3 protein: CASSNGQGSQETQYF. The CDR3 DNA follows: TGTGCCAGCAGCAACGGACAGGGGAGCCAAGAGACCCAGTACTTC.

This chain uses TRBV2 with TRBJ1-3; D is ambiguous. V lost 10 bases to trimming and J lost 1 base, with 5 bases between them. The CDR3 loop spans 11 amino acids. CDR1 is SNHLY, CDR2 FYNNEI, per germline. This chain's CDR3 is CAIASGNTIYF. The CDR3 bases are TGTGCCATCGCGTCTGGAAACACCATATATTTT.

The chain joins TRBV21-1 to TRBJ2-5; the D call of TRBD1 is as the table states it, not checked on the DNA. TRBV21-1 is given as a pseudogene. CDR3 length: 15 residues. The CDR3 sequence: CASSRGTGGQETQYF. The CDR3 DNA is TGTGCCAGCAGCAGAGGGACAGGGGGACAAGAGACCCAGTACTTC.

The chain carries TRBV6-5 and TRBJ1-3; D unresolved. The CDR3 extends over 13 amino acids. Trimming took off 2 bases at V and 5 bases at J, with 7 bases between the two ends. Germline lookup yields CDR1 MNHEY and CDR2 SVGAGI. The CDR3 DNA reads as TGTGCCAGCAGTTACCGCGACAGAAACACCATATATTTT. Its translation is CASSYRDRNTIYF.

The chain couples TRBV14 to TRBJ2-2; possibly TRBD1 for D (6 bases). The length of the CDR3 is 15 residues. Germline V gene lookup returns CDR1 SGHDN and CDR2 FVKESK. V shed 3 bases and J shed 5 bases, with 13 bases lying between them. In nucleotides, the CDR3 is TGTGCCAGCAGCCAGACGCAGGGGACGACCGGGGAGCTGTTTTTT. This sequence encodes CASSQTQGTTGELFF.

The chain uses TRBV24-1 and TRBJ2-5; D is possibly TRBD1 (6 bases). This CDR3 contains 16 residues. Germline V gives CDR1 KGHDR, CDR2 SFDVKD. With 4 bases removed from V and 5 bases from J, the gap between germline ends came to 19 bases. The CDR3 here is CATSEPATGLGETQYF. The CDR3 DNA reads TGTGCCACCAGTGAACCAGCGACAGGTTTGGGGGAGACCCAGTACTTC.

The V gene is TRBV7-3, the J gene TRBJ2-1, with 8 bases that match TRBD2. CDR3 size: 15 residues. V was pared by 0 bases and J by 5 bases, with 3 bases of the junction left unmatched. The germline V gene has CDR1 SGHTA and CDR2 FQGTGA. CDR3 amino acids: CASSLTGGADNEQFF. The CDR3 region has the DNA TGTGCCAGCAGCTTAACCGGGGGGGCCGACAATGAGCAGTTCTTC.

The CDR3 DNA sequence: TGCAGCGTCTGGGCAACGGACTATGGCTACACCTTC. Its protein product is CSVWATDYGYTF. The gene calls are TRBV29-1 and TRBJ1-2; D is undetermined. This CDR3 contains 12 residues. The V end lost 6 bases, the J end lost 3 bases, and 11 bases lay between the germline ends. Germline V gene lookup returns CDR1 SQVTM and CDR2 ANQGSEA. Variable domain in full (rest from reference TRBV29-1 and TRBJ1-2): SAVISQKPSRDICQRGTSLTIQCQVDSQVTMMFWYRQQPGQSLTLIATANQGSEATYESGFVIDKFPISRPNLTFSTLTVSNMSPEDSSIYLCSVWATDYGYTFGSGTRLTVV.

The V and J genes are TRBV4-2 and TRBJ1-3; D ambiguous. This CDR3 has 16 residues. CDR1 is LGHNA, CDR2 YNFKEQ, per germline. Trimming cost V 0 bases and J 2 bases, with 11 bases left between them. In DNA, the CDR3 is TGTGCCAGCAGCCAAGATTTACCAGACACTGGAAACACCATATATTTT. It codes for CASSQDLPDTGNTIYF.

The chain joins TRBV6-5 to TRBJ1-2; tentative D call: TRBD1 (5 bases). Trimming left V 8 bases short and J 8 bases short, with 24 bases between. This CDR3 contains 15 residues. The germline V gene encodes CDR1 MNHEY and CDR2 SVGAGI. As DNA, the CDR3 is TGTGCCAGCCTCGCGCGGGGGGGGACGGTGGGCGGCTACACCTTC. It yields the protein CASLARGGTVGGYTF.

This chain connects TRBV30 to TRBJ2-1, with TRBD1 matching over 9 bases. Per the germline V gene, CDR1 is GTSNPN and CDR2 is SVGIG (reference sequence). Germline trimming cut 2 bases from V and 7 bases from J; bases unmatched to any gene: 12. The CDR3 spans 16 residues. The CDR3 here is CAWSPRGTGKSNEQFF. Here the CDR3 DNA reads TGTGCCTGGAGTCCTCGGGGGACAGGGAAATCGAATGAGCAGTTCTTC.

V and J are TRBV28 and TRBJ1-3; weak D call: TRBD1 (6 bases). The CDR3 loop spans 13 amino acids. CDR1 and CDR2 (germline): MDHEN, SYDVKM. V lost 3 bases to trimming and J lost 3 bases, with 6 bases between them. The DNA of the CDR3 is TGTGCCAGCAGTTTGGACAGTGGAAACACCATATATTTT. It translates to CASSLDSGNTIYF.

The J gene is TRBJ1-2, the V gene TRBV6-4, with 9 bases fitting TRBD1. This CDR3 has 15 residues. The V gene end was trimmed by 6 bases and the J gene end by 6 bases; junction bases not matched to a gene: 11. Per the germline V gene, CDR1 is MRHNA and CDR2 is SNTAGT. This CDR3 is CASSLGQGSRNGYTF. CDR3 DNA: TGTGCCAGCAGCCTAGGACAGGGGAGTAGAAATGGCTACACCTTC.

In its sample, this clone was seen once. A read error may produce the germline difference seen at one junction end. V and J are TRBV5-5 and TRBJ2-5, with TRBD2 identical over 8 bases. The CDR3 is made up of 16 amino acids. CDR1 SGHKS and CDR2 YYEKEE come from the germline V gene (reference sequence). The DNA of the CDR3 is TGTGCCAGCAGCTTGTTTTCCCTAGCGGGTCAAGAGGCCCAGTACTTC. This sequence encodes CASSLFSLAGQEAQYF.

V gene TRBV10-3 combines with J gene TRBJ2-7; D might be TRBD2 (6 bases). Deletions cut 10 bases from V and 3 bases from J, with 13 bases between. Per germline, CDR1 ENHRY and CDR2 SYGVKD. The CDR3 consists of 12 residues. The CDR3: CATLRDGYEQYF. In DNA form, the CDR3 reads TGTGCCACGCTGCGGGACGGCTACGAGCAGTACTTC.

V gene TRBV6-5 combines with J gene TRBJ1-6; 9 nucleotides align to TRBD1. Germline lookup yields CDR1 MNHEY and CDR2 SVGAGI. The CDR3 totals 14 residues. After removal of 6 bases from V and 14 bases from J, the junction contained 11 bases not matched to a gene. The CDR3: CASSSETGGRTLHF. For the CDR3, the DNA is TGTGCCAGCAGCTCTGAGACAGGGGGAAGGACCCTCCACTTT.

CDR3 sequence (DNA): TGTGCCAGCAGTGAAGGGCATGAGAATAATAATTCACCCCTCCACTTT. It yields the protein CASSEGHENNNSPLHF. The V and J genes are TRBV25-1 and TRBJ1-6, with D unresolved. The length of the CDR3 is 16 residues. V shed 2 bases and J shed 5 bases, with 13 bases lying between them. Germline CDR1 reads MGHDK; CDR2 reads SYGVNS. Together with reference TRBV25-1 and TRBJ1-6, the CDR3 gives the full variable domain: EADIYQTPRYLVIGTGKKITLECSQTMGHDKMYWYQQDPGMELHLIHYSYGVNSTEKGDLSSESTVSRIRTEHFPLTLESARPSHTSQYLCASSEGHENNNSPLHFGNGTRLTVT.

This chain uses TRBV18 with TRBJ1-5, with TRBD1 as a possible D gene (5 bases). Trimming stripped 4 bases from V and 0 bases from J, with 13 bases between. The germline CDR1 and CDR2 sequences are KGHSH and LQKENI. The CDR3 consists of 16 residues. CDR3 DNA: TGTGCCAGCTCACGGGGCGGACCTTATAGCAATCAGCCCCAGCATTTT. Its protein is CASSRGGPYSNQPQHF.

The chain combines TRBV5-5 with TRBJ2-6, with 8 bases identical to TRBD1. The junction had 10 bases not matched to a gene; V was cut back by 7 bases and J by 4 bases. Germline V gene lookup returns CDR1 SGHKS and CDR2 YYEKEE (reference sequence). The CDR3 totals 16 residues. CDR3 amino acids: CASQWQGATGANVLTF. In nucleotides, the CDR3 is TGTGCCAGCCAGTGGCAGGGGGCAACGGGGGCCAACGTCCTGACTTTC.

Points on this clone: The same CDR3 arises from other DNA sequences in this sample as well. This chain joins TRBV3-1 (or the pseudogene TRBV3-2) and TRBJ1-2; D is unresolved. Looked up from germline, CDR1 is LGHDT and CDR2 is YNNKEL (reference sequence). The CDR3 is 12 residues long. V lost 2 bases and J lost 4, with 5 bases in between. This CDR3 reads CASSQSGYGYTF. CDR3 nucleotides: TGTGCCAGCAGCCAAAGCGGCTATGGCTACACCTTC.

The chain links TRBV6-5 to TRBJ2-3; D may be TRBD1 (6 bases). The length of the CDR3 is 14 residues. V gave up 7 bases and J gave up 4 bases, with 15 bases separating them. Germline lookup yields CDR1 MNHEY and CDR2 SVGAGI. The CDR3 loop is CASTTRGGPDTQYF. The CDR3 nucleotides are TGTGCCAGCACCACCAGGGGTGGTCCAGATACGCAGTATTTT.

CDR3 loop: CASSPDRGSGNTIYF. The CDR3 coding sequence is TGTGCCAGCTCACCCGACAGGGGCTCTGGAAACACCATATATTTT. V gene TRBV18 combines with J gene TRBJ1-3; 8 positions match TRBD1. The CDR3 runs 15 residues. Germline loops: CDR1 KGHSH, CDR2 LQKENI. After removal of 3 bases from V and 0 bases from J, the junction contained 1 base not matched to a gene.